These 29 T cell receptor beta chains were all obtained from the same sample, sequenced in a study of cytomegalovirus exposure and HLA in healthy donors. The assay was immunoSEQ multiplex PCR, and TCRdb's table has in-frame clones only and misses some. The sample yields hundreds of thousands of clones, 87% seen once. Specimen: PBMCs. Receptor source: a man in his late teens or twenties in good health and CMV-seronegative.

This chain uses TRBV2 with TRBJ2-7, with D possibly TRBD1 on 6 matching bases. The CDR3 is made up of 14 amino acids. CDR1 is SNHLY and CDR2 is FYNNEI in the germline V gene. The V end was cut by 6 bases, the J end by 7 bases, with 19 bases between. As DNA, the CDR3 is TGTGCCAGCAGCGAACCGATACAGGGCGGGGAGCAGTACTTC. Its protein is CASSEPIQGGEQYF.

This chain joins TRBV28 and TRBJ2-7, with a tentative D call TRBD2 (5 bases). Between the trimmed V and J ends, which lost 4 bases and 2 bases, there was a span of 12 bases. The CDR3 consists of 14 residues. The germline V gene encodes CDR1 MDHEN and CDR2 SYDVKM. Here the CDR3 DNA reads TGTGCCAGCAGTTATTTTAGCGATCCCTACGAGCAGTACTTC. The encoded protein is CASSYFSDPYEQYF.

This chain connects TRBV7-9 to TRBJ2-7, with D maybe TRBD1 (7 bases). V was shortened by 6 bases and J by 5 bases, with 14 bases between the two germline ends. CDR3 length: 13 amino acids. The V gene's germline CDR1 is SEHNR and CDR2 FQNEAQ (reference sequence). The CDR3 loop reads CASRDQGEDEQYF. CDR3 DNA sequence: TGTGCCAGCAGGGACCAGGGGGAGGACGAGCAGTACTTC.

This chain connects TRBV7-3 to TRBJ2-2; possibly TRBD1 for D (6 bases). The germline gives CDR1 SGHTA, CDR2 FQGTGA. The CDR3 consists of 16 residues. The V gene lost 2 bases and the J gene lost 3 bases, with 13 bases spanning the gap. CDR3 sequence reads: CASSLGTGSYTGELFF. In nucleotides, the CDR3 is TGTGCCAGCAGCTTAGGCACAGGGTCTTACACCGGGGAGCTGTTTTTT.

The chain has TRBV2 and TRBJ2-7; tentative D call: TRBD2 (6 bases). Germline loops: CDR1 SNHLY, CDR2 FYNNEI. The V end was cut by 11 bases, the J end by 3 bases, with 11 bases between. CDR3 length: 11 residues. The CDR3 loop reads CAGGSGYEQYF. In DNA, the CDR3 is TGTGCCGGGGGGTCCGGCTACGAGCAGTACTTC.

This clone was counted once. This sequence joins TRBV7-2 and TRBJ2-1, with D hard to call. The germline V gene encodes CDR1 SGHTA and CDR2 FQGNSA. The V and J ends lost 6 bases and 0 bases respectively, with 9 bases between them. The CDR3 totals 14 residues. The CDR3 DNA is TGTGCCAGCAGACTTAAAAGCTCCTACAATGAGCAGTTCTTC. Protein sequence: CASRLKSSYNEQFF.

This chain uses TRBV6-1 with TRBJ1-6; TRBD1 matches 8 bases. Per germline, CDR1 MNHNS and CDR2 SASEGT. This CDR3 spans 14 amino acids. V was clipped by 6 bases and J by 7 bases; unmatched bases: 5. Here the CDR3 reads CASRPGQANSPLHF. The CDR3 DNA is TGTGCCAGCAGGCCGGGACAGGCGAATTCACCCCTCCACTTT.

The chain uses TRBV7-9 and TRBJ2-1, with D perhaps TRBD2 (5 bases). Germline V lookup: CDR1 SEHNR, CDR2 FQNEAQ (reference sequence). V was clipped by 1 base and J by 2 bases, with 6 bases between them. This CDR3 is 14 amino acids long. CDR3 region: CASSLDGTYNEQFF. Written as DNA, the CDR3 is TGTGCCAGCAGCTTAGACGGGACCTACAATGAGCAGTTCTTC.

The DNA for the CDR3 is TGTGCCAGCAGCCCGGGACTAGCCGAGTTGGAGACCCAGTACTTC. It is translated as CASSPGLAELETQYF. The chain has TRBV6-5 and TRBJ2-5; 9 bases map to TRBD2. V shed 6 bases and J 5 bases; nucleotides not matched to a gene: 10. CDR3 length equals 15 residues. Germline CDR1 is MNHEY and CDR2 is SVGAGI.

The rearrangement joins TRBV6-6 to TRBJ1-4; D unresolved. Trimming took off 6 bases at V and 5 bases at J, with 4 bases between the two ends. The germline V gene has CDR1 MNHNY and CDR2 SVGAGI (reference sequence). The length of the CDR3 is 11 residues. The CDR3 here is CASRRNEKLFF. CDR3 coding DNA: TGTGCCAGCAGGCGAAATGAAAAACTGTTTTTT.

In its sample, this clone was seen a few times. V is TRBV4-3 and J is TRBJ1-2; D gene unclear. CDR1 and CDR2 from the germline V gene are LGHNA and YSLEER. The V and J ends lost 1 base and 3 bases respectively, with 12 bases between them. CDR3 size: 15 residues. CDR3 amino acids: CASSQAVIEDYGYTF. As DNA, the CDR3 is TGCGCCAGCAGCCAAGCAGTTATTGAGGACTATGGCTACACCTTC.

This chain joins TRBV18 and TRBJ2-7; TRBD2 might be the D (6 bases). Trimming took off 4 bases at V and 5 bases at J, with 21 bases between the two ends. CDR1 is KGHSH, CDR2 LQKENI, per germline. This CDR3 contains 16 residues. The CDR3 loop is CASSLSTRGTNDEQYF. In DNA form, the CDR3 reads TGTGCCAGCTCACTCTCGACACGGGGGACCAATGACGAGCAGTACTTC.

The chain combines TRBV6-5 with TRBJ2-6; a weak D match, TRBD2 (5 bases). The CDR3 is made up of 15 amino acids. With 8 bases removed from V and 0 bases from J, the gap between germline ends came to 11 bases. Germline CDR1 and CDR2: MNHEY and SVGAGI. CDR3 region: CASGGRISGANVLTF. The DNA of the CDR3 is TGTGCCAGCGGAGGACGGATCTCTGGGGCCAACGTCCTGACTTTC.

The chain employs TRBV6-4 and TRBJ2-7; D may be TRBD1 (6 bases). The CDR3 is 14 amino acids. Germline assignment: CDR1 MRHNA and CDR2 SNTAGT. The V gene lost 2 bases and the J gene lost 6 bases, with 14 bases spanning the gap. For the CDR3, the DNA is TGTGCCAGCAGTGACGGGGGCCATCTCAGCGAGCAGTACTTC. This encodes CASSDGGHLSEQYF.

The chain carries TRBV5-4 and TRBJ1-2, with a possible D match to TRBD1 (6 bases). The CDR3 has 15 amino acids. Trimming removed 9 bases at V and 6 bases at J, with 24 bases between. Germline V gene sequence: CDR1 SGHNT, CDR2 YYREEE (reference sequence). The CDR3 DNA is TGTGCCACCATAGCCCGGGCGGGGGCTGCGGATGGCTACACCTTC. It yields the protein CATIARAGAADGYTF.

The chain is built from TRBV2 and TRBJ1-2; D unresolved. Per germline, CDR1 SNHLY and CDR2 FYNNEI. The V end lost 1 base, the J end lost 8 bases, and 14 bases lay between the germline ends. CDR3 length: 14 amino acids. CDR3 loop: CASSEDWEGNGYTF. The CDR3 DNA is TGTGCCAGCAGTGAAGACTGGGAGGGAAACGGCTACACCTTC.

V usage is TRBV19 and J usage is TRBJ1-2; tentative D call: TRBD1 (5 bases). V was clipped by 4 bases and J by 9 bases, with 15 bases between them. CDR1 is LNHDA and CDR2 is SQIVND in the germline V gene (reference sequence). The CDR3 has 13 amino acids. DNA of the CDR3: TGTGCCAGTAGTACCCCCTCGGGGGTTAGCTACACCTTC. This gives the protein CASSTPSGVSYTF.

The chain links TRBV5-6 to TRBJ2-1; 7 nucleotides align to TRBD2. J was trimmed by 2 bases and V by 1 base; bases with no gene match: 3. Germline loops: CDR1 SGHDT, CDR2 YYEEEE. The CDR3 runs 15 residues. The chain's CDR3 is CASSLRLAAYNEQFF. CDR3 sequence (DNA): TGTGCCAGCAGCTTGCGCCTAGCGGCCTACAATGAGCAGTTCTTC. The full variable domain, its missing parts supplied by reference TRBV5-6 and TRBJ2-1, is DAGVTQSPTHLIKTRGQQVTLRCSPKSGHDTVSWYQQALGQGPQFIFQYYEEEERQRGNFPDRFSGHQFPNYSSELNVNALLLGDSALYLCASSLRLAAYNEQFFGPGTRLTVL.

This chain links TRBV7-2 with TRBJ2-3, with TRBD2 matching 9 bases. The CDR3 runs 18 residues. V gave up 1 base and J gave up 2 bases; unmatched junction bases: 10. Germline CDR1 reads SGHTA; CDR2 reads FQGNSA. The CDR3 sequence: CASSLVPGVAGVTDTQYF. CDR3 nucleotides: TGTGCCAGCAGCTTAGTCCCTGGGGTAGCGGGGGTCACAGATACGCAGTATTTT.

The CDR3 region is CASSISRGSNYGYTF. CDR3 DNA sequence: TGTGCCAGTAGTATCTCCAGGGGTTCCAACTATGGCTACACCTTC. The genes are TRBV19 and TRBJ1-2; D might be TRBD1 (6 bases). This CDR3 has 15 residues. Germline CDR1 and CDR2: LNHDA and SQIVND (reference sequence). Trimming stripped 3 bases from V and 2 bases from J, with 13 bases between.

The chain has TRBV5-1 and TRBJ2-2; 7 bases are shared with TRBD1. Trimming cost V 8 bases and J 1 base; bases outside gene matches: 5. Germline V gene lookup returns CDR1 SGHRS and CDR2 YFSETQ. This CDR3 spans 14 amino acids. The CDR3 spells CASGTVVNTGELFF. CDR3 sequence (DNA): TGCGCCAGTGGGACAGTAGTGAACACCGGGGAGCTGTTTTTT.

The chain has TRBV7-2 and TRBJ2-7, with TRBD2 matching over 15 bases. Trimming cost V 1 base and J 1 base; bases outside gene matches: 2. CDR3 length equals 17 residues. Germline V gene data show CDR1 as SGHTA and CDR2 as FQGNSA. CDR3 DNA: TGTGCCAGCAGCTTAGAGGGACTAGCGGGGGGATCCTACGAGCAGTACTTC. Its translation is CASSLEGLAGGSYEQYF.

This clone appeared a single time. This chain connects TRBV28 to TRBJ1-1; the match to TRBD1 covers 7 bases. Losses at the gene ends were 5 bases for V and 7 bases for J; bases not matched to a gene: 10. CDR3 length: 14 residues. The germline V gene has CDR1 MDHEN and CDR2 SYDVKM. The CDR3 nucleotides read TGTGCCAGCAGTCAGGGGGGCGATTACCGTGAAGCTTTCTTT. Protein sequence: CASSQGGDYREAFF.

The chain carries TRBV18 and TRBJ1-5; perhaps TRBD1 as D (5 bases). The V end was cut by 3 bases, the J end by 6 bases, with 15 bases between. Germline V gene lookup returns CDR1 KGHSH and CDR2 LQKENI. There are 15 residues in the CDR3. The CDR3 is CASSPIGTEGQPQHF. The CDR3 DNA reads TGTGCCAGCTCACCTATAGGGACGGAGGGTCAGCCCCAGCATTTT.

This clone was observed a few times. CDR3 DNA sequence: TGCGCCAGCAGTCTTCTAGCGGTGCTGTACAGAAATACGCAGTATTTT. Its translation is CASSLLAVLYRNTQYF. The chain has TRBV10-1 and TRBJ2-3, with TRBD2 matching over 7 bases. The V gene's germline CDR1 is WNHNN and CDR2 SYGVQD (reference sequence). With 5 bases clipped from V and 7 bases from J, the junction kept 15 bases outside the gene matches. This CDR3 is built from 16 residues.

The gene calls are TRBV29-1 and TRBJ2-2; 7 bases are a match to TRBD1. The CDR3 extends over 13 amino acids. Trimming at V came to 4 bases and at J to 4 bases, leaving 3 bases not matched to a gene. Germline CDR1 is SQVTM and CDR2 is ANQGSEA. The CDR3 DNA sequence: TGCAGCGTTGGAACAGGGGCCACCGGGGAGCTGTTTTTT. This sequence encodes CSVGTGATGELFF.

Here the CDR3 reads CAVHGGSDYEQYF. The CDR3 region has the DNA TGCGCCGTCCACGGAGGGAGCGACTACGAGCAGTACTTC. The rearrangement uses TRBV5-1 and TRBJ2-7, with D perhaps matching TRBD2 (6 bases). The germline V and J ends were trimmed by 10 bases and 3 bases, with 17 bases remaining between them. The CDR3 runs to 13 residues. CDR1 is SGHRS, CDR2 YFSETQ, per germline.

The V call is TRBV27, the J call TRBJ2-2; the match to TRBD2 covers 11 bases. J gave up 1 base and V 7 bases, and 2 bases lay outside the gene matches. The CDR3 is made up of 15 amino acids. Germline V CDR1 and CDR2: MNHEY, SMNVEV (reference sequence). This chain's CDR3 is CASNLAGGNTGELFF. The CDR3 DNA is TGTGCCAGCAACCTAGCGGGAGGGAACACCGGGGAGCTGTTTTTT.

This sequence joins TRBV15 and TRBJ2-3; 8 nucleotides line up with TRBD2. The germline gives CDR1 LNHNV, CDR2 YYDKDF (reference sequence). V dropped 1 base and J dropped 4; count of bases not matched to a gene: 13. The CDR3 length is 18 residues. This CDR3 is CATSRGPSPGLVADTQYF. The CDR3 region has the DNA TGTGCCACCAGCAGAGGTCCTTCACCGGGACTAGTGGCAGATACGCAGTATTTT. Full variable domain (remainder filled in from reference TRBV15 and TRBJ2-3): DAMVIQNPRYQVTQFGKPVTLSCSQTLNHNVMYWYQQKSSQAPKLLFHYYDKDFNNEADTPDNFQSRRPNTSFCFLDIRSPGLGDTAMYLCATSRGPSPGLVADTQYFGPGTRLTVL.